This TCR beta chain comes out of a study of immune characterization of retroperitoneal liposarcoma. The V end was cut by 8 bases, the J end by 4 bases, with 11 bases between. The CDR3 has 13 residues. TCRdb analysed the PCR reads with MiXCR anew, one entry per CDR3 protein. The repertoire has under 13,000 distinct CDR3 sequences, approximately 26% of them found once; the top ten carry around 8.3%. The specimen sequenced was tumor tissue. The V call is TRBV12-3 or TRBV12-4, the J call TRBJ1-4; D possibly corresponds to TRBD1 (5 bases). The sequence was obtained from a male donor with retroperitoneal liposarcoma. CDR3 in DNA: TGTGCCAGCCGGGGACGGCATAATGAAAAACTGTTTTTT. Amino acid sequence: CASRGRHNEKLFF.